This TCR beta chain was obtained from a study of T cell responses to AZD1222 COVID-19 vaccine. Sequencing used immunoSEQ multiplex PCR; TCRdb keeps in-frame clones, though not all of them. The sample holds 210,000 or so clones; around 94% are singletons and the top ten take 1.5% to 2%. Study-wide results and caveats: Among the donors, most were white British and more were female, and clonal diversity was possibly underestimated. Recipients of AZD1222 seropositive at baseline numbered only 5 to 7.

The germline gives CDR1 SEHNR, CDR2 FQNEAQ (reference sequence). This CDR3 has 16 residues. The germline V and J ends were trimmed by 0 bases and 3 bases, with 12 bases remaining between them. A note on this clone: The antigen is unknown.

The receptor's source is an adult who received the MenACWY meningococcal vaccine as a control. The specimen was peripheral blood, collected 28 days after the second dose of the MenACWY control vaccine. The chain joins TRBV7-9 to TRBJ2-4; perhaps TRBD1 as D (6 bases). The CDR3 loop reads CASSLAGTSIKNIQYF. DNA of the CDR3: TGTGCCAGCAGCTTAGCTGGGACATCCATCAAAAACATTCAGTACTTC.